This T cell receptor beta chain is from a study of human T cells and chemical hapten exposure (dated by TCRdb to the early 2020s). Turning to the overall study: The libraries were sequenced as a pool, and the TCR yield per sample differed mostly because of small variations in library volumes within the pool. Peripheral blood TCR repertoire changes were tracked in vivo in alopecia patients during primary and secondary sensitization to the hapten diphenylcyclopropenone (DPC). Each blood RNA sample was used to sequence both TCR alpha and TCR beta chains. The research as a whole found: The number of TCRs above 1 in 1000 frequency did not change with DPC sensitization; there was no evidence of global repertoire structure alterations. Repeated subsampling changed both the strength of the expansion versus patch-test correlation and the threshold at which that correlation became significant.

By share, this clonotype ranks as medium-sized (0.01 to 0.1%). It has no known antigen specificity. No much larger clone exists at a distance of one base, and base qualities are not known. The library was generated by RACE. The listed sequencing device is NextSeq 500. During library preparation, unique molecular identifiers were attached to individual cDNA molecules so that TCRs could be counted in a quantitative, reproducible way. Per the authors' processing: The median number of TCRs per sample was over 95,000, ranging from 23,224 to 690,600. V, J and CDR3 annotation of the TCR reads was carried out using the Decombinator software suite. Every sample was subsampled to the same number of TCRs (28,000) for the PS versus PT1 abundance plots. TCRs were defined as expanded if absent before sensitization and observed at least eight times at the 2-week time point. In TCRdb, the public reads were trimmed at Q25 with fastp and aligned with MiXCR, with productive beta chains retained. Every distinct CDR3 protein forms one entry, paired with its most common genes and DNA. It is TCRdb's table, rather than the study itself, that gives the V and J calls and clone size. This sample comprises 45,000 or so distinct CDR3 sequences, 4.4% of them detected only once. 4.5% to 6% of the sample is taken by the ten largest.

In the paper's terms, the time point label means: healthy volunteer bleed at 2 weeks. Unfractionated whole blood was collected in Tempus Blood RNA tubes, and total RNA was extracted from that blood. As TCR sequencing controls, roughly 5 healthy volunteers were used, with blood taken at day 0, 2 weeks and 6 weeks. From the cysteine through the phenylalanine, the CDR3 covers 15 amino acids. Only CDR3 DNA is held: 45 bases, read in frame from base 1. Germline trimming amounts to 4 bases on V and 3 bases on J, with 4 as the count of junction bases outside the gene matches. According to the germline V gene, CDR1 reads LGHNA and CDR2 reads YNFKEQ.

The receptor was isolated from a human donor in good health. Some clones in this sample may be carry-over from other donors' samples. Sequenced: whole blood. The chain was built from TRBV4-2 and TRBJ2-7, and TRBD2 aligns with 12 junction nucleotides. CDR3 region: CASSPGLAGNYEQYF. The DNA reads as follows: TGTGCCAGCAGCCCCGGACTAGCGGGAAACTACGAGCAGTACTTC.